Each of the 26 T cell receptor beta chains below was sequenced from the same sample in a study of blood T cell repertoires in COVID-19. Profiled with immunoSEQ multiplex PCR; TCRdb holds only in-frame clones, not every one. Counted here are about 250,000 clones, over 75% occurring once; the ten biggest clones make up about 8.2%. Specimen: PBMCs or T cells enriched from blood (not recorded which). The receptors stem from a woman between 50 and 59 years old with acute COVID-19.

V usage is TRBV18 and J usage is TRBJ1-2; 9 nucleotides match TRBD1. The CDR3 runs 16 residues. Looked up from germline, CDR1 is KGHSH and CDR2 is LQKENI. V was clipped by 3 bases and J by 6 bases; unmatched bases: 11. CDR3 residues: CASSPSGTGKGDGYTF. The CDR3 DNA sequence: TGTGCCAGCTCACCCTCCGGGACAGGGAAGGGGGATGGCTACACCTTC.

On this clone: This specimen includes other DNA sequences encoding the same CDR3. The chain joins TRBV11-2 to TRBJ1-1, with a tentative D call TRBD1 (5 bases). V lost 0 bases and J lost 5, with 7 bases in between. This CDR3 comprises 13 residues. Germline V gene sequence: CDR1 SGHAT, CDR2 FQNNGV. In nucleotides, the CDR3 is TGTGCCAGCAGCTTAGATCGGGGGACTGAAGCTTTCTTT. It yields the protein CASSLDRGTEAFF.

The rearrangement joins TRBV7-6 to TRBJ1-4; the D gene is possibly TRBD1 (6 bases). The CDR3 extends over 16 amino acids. CDR1 and CDR2 (germline): SGHVS, FNYEAQ. Trimming removed 5 bases from V and 4 bases from J, with 17 bases in between. CDR3 sequence reads: CASSPGSQGRNEKLFF. CDR3 DNA: TGTGCCAGCAGCCCAGGCTCACAGGGCCGTAATGAAAAACTGTTTTTT.

The V gene is TRBV4-3, the J gene TRBJ2-3, with a possible D match to TRBD1 (6 bases). The V gene lost 0 bases and the J gene lost 0 bases, with 7 bases spanning the gap. The germline V gene has CDR1 LGHNA and CDR2 YSLEER. The CDR3 consists of 15 residues. In DNA, the CDR3 is TGCGCCAGCAGCCAAGACGGGACAAGCACAGATACGCAGTATTTT. Translating gives CASSQDGTSTDTQYF.

This chain's CDR3 is CASSAGRAYGYTF. The CDR3 DNA is TGTGCCAGCTCCGCCGGCAGGGCCTATGGCTACACCTTC. The chain recombines TRBV3-1 (or the pseudogene TRBV3-2) with TRBJ1-2, with TRBD1 as a possible D gene (5 bases). This CDR3 has 13 amino acids. In germline, CDR1 is LGHDT, CDR2 YNNKEL (reference sequence). Trimming took off 8 bases at V and 4 bases at J, with 14 bases between the two ends.

The gene calls are TRBV30 and TRBJ1-2, with D uncertain. Per the germline V gene, CDR1 is GTSNPN and CDR2 is SVGIG (reference sequence). There are 13 residues in the CDR3. The V end lost 3 bases, the J end lost 0 bases, and 8 bases lay between the germline ends. The CDR3 sequence is CAWSLDTNYGYTF. The DNA of the CDR3 is TGTGCCTGGAGCCTCGACACTAACTATGGCTACACCTTC.

In this sample, this clone turned up a few times. The genes are TRBV19 and TRBJ1-2, with 10 nucleotides matching TRBD1. Losses at the gene ends were 0 bases for V and 3 bases for J; bases not matched to a gene: 10. This CDR3 contains 18 residues. The germline gives CDR1 LNHDA, CDR2 SQIVND (reference sequence). The CDR3 spells CASSIDPGQGRFDYGYTF. CDR3 DNA: TGTGCCAGTAGTATAGATCCGGGACAGGGGCGGTTCGACTATGGCTACACCTTC.

Points on this clone: Distinct nucleotide sequences in the sample also encode this CDR3. The rearrangement joins TRBV11-3 to TRBJ1-1; D unresolved. Trimming shortened V by 1 base and J by 1 base, and 4 bases separated the two germline ends. Per germline, CDR1 SGHNT and CDR2 YENEEA. This CDR3 is built from 13 residues. The DNA of the CDR3 is TGTGCCAGCAGCTTAGCTCCGAACACTGAAGCTTTCTTT. Its translation: CASSLAPNTEAFF.

The chain is built from TRBV5-4 and TRBJ1-4, with D possibly matching TRBD1 (5 bases). Trimming took off 5 bases at V and 0 bases at J, with 20 bases between the two ends. CDR1 is SGHNT and CDR2 is YYREEE in the germline V gene (reference sequence). The CDR3 consists of 18 residues. The chain's CDR3 is CASRGGRGFGTTNEKLFF. CDR3 coding DNA: TGTGCCAGCAGGGGCGGTCGGGGGTTCGGAACAACTAATGAAAAACTGTTTTTT.

V usage is TRBV18 and J usage is TRBJ1-5; 9 bases are shared with TRBD1. Losses at the gene ends were 1 base for V and 6 bases for J; bases not matched to a gene: 4. Germline lookup yields CDR1 KGHSH and CDR2 LQKENI. The CDR3 contains 15 residues. In DNA, the CDR3 is TGTGCCAGCTCACCACTGGGACAGGGCAGTCAGCCCCAGCATTTT. As protein: CASSPLGQGSQPQHF.

The chain joins TRBV19 to TRBJ1-5; perhaps TRBD1 as D (5 bases). The CDR3 length is 15 residues. Germline CDR1 LNHDA, CDR2 SQIVND (reference sequence). V was trimmed by 5 bases and J by 5 bases, leaving 16 bases between them. CDR3 coding DNA: TGTGCCAGTAGTCTTCGACGACAGTCTCATCAGCCCCAGCATTTT. This translates into CASSLRRQSHQPQHF.

The chain links TRBV5-4 to TRBJ2-3; 8 positions agree with TRBD1. This CDR3 has 15 residues. Germline loops: CDR1 SGHNT, CDR2 YYREEE (reference sequence). Trimming at V came to 6 bases and at J to 2 bases, leaving 8 bases not matched to a gene. In DNA form, the CDR3 reads TGTGCCAGCACCTTCCGGGACAGGCTCACAGATACGCAGTATTTT. As protein: CASTFRDRLTDTQYF.

The V call is TRBV19, the J call TRBJ1-2; 8 positions agree with TRBD1. After removal of 5 bases from V and 3 bases from J, the junction contained 8 bases not matched to a gene. There are 15 residues in the CDR3. Germline V gene sequence: CDR1 LNHDA, CDR2 SQIVND (reference sequence). In DNA form, the CDR3 reads TGTGCCAGTAGTTTCAGGGGGCGTTGGGACTATGGCTACACCTTC. Translating it yields CASSFRGRWDYGYTF.

The table lists this clone with a few counts. The chain combines TRBV5-1 with TRBJ1-2; D ambiguous. The CDR3 is 14 amino acids. The ends were cut back, 7 bases at V and 1 base at J, with 14 bases in the middle. Germline lookup yields CDR1 SGHRS and CDR2 YFSETQ. The CDR3: CASSGSQLNYGYTF. CDR3 nucleotide sequence: TGCGCCAGCTCCGGATCACAGCTTAACTATGGCTACACCTTC. The entire variable domain, with the rest obtained from reference TRBV5-1 and TRBJ1-2, is as follows: KAGVTQTPRYLIKTRGQQVTLSCSPISGHRSVSWYQQTPGQGLQFLFEYFSETQRNKGNFPGRFSGRQFSNSRSEMNVSTLELGDSALYLCASSGSQLNYGYTFGSGTRLTVV.

The genes are TRBV30 and TRBJ1-1, with a tentative D call TRBD1 (6 bases). Trimming cost V 7 bases and J 0 bases, with 18 bases left between them. This CDR3 region has 15 residues. Germline CDR1 and CDR2: GTSNPN and SVGIG (reference sequence). DNA for the CDR3: TGTGCCTCCCCACGAGGGGGGGGTTTGAACACTGAAGCTTTCTTT. Its translation is CASPRGGGLNTEAFF.

The V gene is TRBV10-3, the J gene TRBJ1-2; 9 bases agree with TRBD1. Germline CDR1 is ENHRY and CDR2 is SYGVKD. This CDR3 is 14 amino acids long. Trimming took 10 bases from V and 3 from J; bases not matched to a gene: 9. Here the CDR3 DNA reads TGTGCCAGCGGACAGGGGAGGGGACACTATGGCTACACCTTC. Its protein is CASGQGRGHYGYTF.

This chain links TRBV9 with TRBJ2-5, with D perhaps matching TRBD2 (5 bases). Between the trimmed V and J ends, which lost 4 bases and 2 bases, there was a span of 9 bases. CDR1 and CDR2 (germline): SGDLS, YYNGEE. The CDR3 has 13 amino acids. CDR3 sequence (DNA): TGTGCCAGCAGCAACGGGATACAAGAGACCCAGTACTTC. This gives the protein CASSNGIQETQYF.

This clone has just a few counts. The rearrangement joins TRBV29-1 to TRBJ1-1; 10 nucleotides match TRBD1. V lost 8 bases and J lost 4; bases outside the gene matches: 13. Germline CDR1 reads SQVTM; CDR2 reads ANQGSEA. The CDR3 is made up of 15 amino acids. The DNA for the CDR3 is TGCAGCCCCTCTCGGAGGACAGGGGGAGTCACTGAAGCTTTCTTT. Encoded protein: CSPSRRTGGVTEAFF.

In this sample, this clone turned up once. This chain joins TRBV29-1 and TRBJ1-2; TRBD1 matches at 10 bases. This CDR3 has 12 amino acids. V shed 7 bases and J 6 bases; nucleotides not matched to a gene: 5. Germline CDR1 is SQVTM and CDR2 is ANQGSEA. This chain's CDR3 is CSAAGTGDGYTF. CDR3 DNA: TGCAGCGCTGCGGGGACAGGGGATGGCTACACCTTC.

The V gene is TRBV4-1, the J gene TRBJ1-1; D gene uncertain. CDR1 and CDR2 from the germline V gene are MGHRA and YSYEKL. V gave up 0 bases and J gave up 4 bases, with 15 bases separating them. The CDR3 length is 16 residues. DNA of the CDR3: TGCGCCAGCAGCCAAGACCTCGTCAAGGAGGGCACTGAAGCTTTCTTT. It is translated as CASSQDLVKEGTEAFF.

The chain links TRBV3-1 (or the pseudogene TRBV3-2) to TRBJ2-3, with D possibly TRBD2 on 7 matching bases. The CDR3 runs 16 residues. V lost 1 base and J 3 bases, leaving 14 bases between the germline ends. Per the germline V gene, CDR1 is LGHDT and CDR2 is YNNKEL (reference sequence). CDR3 loop: CASSQGGGWVTDTQYF. The DNA of the CDR3 is TGTGCCAGCAGCCAAGGGGGGGGCTGGGTAACAGATACGCAGTATTTT.

The V and J genes are TRBV28 and TRBJ1-2; D uncertain. CDR3 length: 14 amino acids. Germline CDR1 MDHEN, CDR2 SYDVKM. Trimming took off 8 bases at V and 0 bases at J, with 13 bases between the two ends. The CDR3 region has the DNA TGTGCCAGCCACAGACCGGGATCTAACTATGGCTACACCTTC. Its translation is CASHRPGSNYGYTF.

The V gene is TRBV6-6, the J gene TRBJ1-5, with 7 bases aligning to TRBD1. The junction had 16 bases not matched to a gene; V was cut back by 6 bases and J by 2 bases. The V gene's germline CDR1 is MNHNY and CDR2 SVGAGI (reference sequence). The CDR3 extends over 18 amino acids. The CDR3 region is CASRRLIRGADGNQPQHF. CDR3 in DNA: TGTGCCAGCAGACGATTAATCAGGGGGGCGGACGGCAATCAGCCCCAGCATTTT.

The chain joins TRBV2 to TRBJ1-1, with D possibly being TRBD1 (5 bases). Trimming shortened V by 7 bases and J by 1 base, and 10 bases separated the two germline ends. This CDR3 is 13 amino acids long. The germline CDR1 and CDR2 sequences are SNHLY and FYNNEI. CDR3 sequence reads: CASTRGGNTEAFF. CDR3 coding DNA: TGTGCCAGCACCCGGGGGGGGAACACTGAAGCTTTCTTT.

The gene calls are TRBV7-2 and TRBJ2-5; possibly TRBD2 for D (5 bases). The V gene's germline CDR1 is SGHTA and CDR2 FQGNSA. V was pared by 4 bases and J by 13 bases, with 19 bases between. The CDR3 is made up of 13 amino acids. CDR3 bases: TGTGCCAGCAGCTCCGAATCAACTATCGAGGGGTACTTC. Translating it yields CASSSESTIEGYF.

The chain recombines TRBV29-1 with TRBJ1-1; tentative D call: TRBD1 (6 bases). The CDR3 is 15 residues long. Germline V gives CDR1 SQVTM, CDR2 ANQGSEA. Between the trimmed V and J ends, which lost 1 base and 5 bases, there was a span of 17 bases. CDR3 in amino acids: CSVEGREQGGTEAFF. CDR3 in DNA: TGCAGCGTTGAAGGTCGGGAACAGGGCGGGACTGAAGCTTTCTTT.